This TCR beta chain came from a study of cytomegalovirus exposure and HLA in healthy donors. Study-wide results and caveats: Specific recognition of CMV antigens was confirmed in vitro for a few chains (all CMV-associated). In a later analysis, TCR beta V- and J-gene trimming was associated with a missense DCLRE1C variant.

Note on this clone: Antigen: not known.

The PCR made use of 60 Vbeta and 13 Jbeta primers. Some clones are missing from TCRdb's copy, which holds only in-frame ones; the method was immunoSEQ multiplex PCR. The profile shows 130,000 to 150,000 clones, about four fifths of them singletons. Germline CDR1 SNHLY, CDR2 FYNNEI. The V and J ends lost 6 bases and 4 bases respectively, with 12 bases between them. The CDR3 runs 13 residues. The V and J genes are TRBV2 and TRBJ2-5; D is ambiguous. Material: PBMCs. The sequence was collected from a man aged 40-55 years in good health and CMV-seronegative. In DNA form, the CDR3 reads TGTGCCAGCAGCCTATCTAGTCGAGAGACCCAGTACTTC. Protein product: CASSLSSRETQYF.